This note documents a single TCR beta chain sequence. The data originate from a study of blood T cell repertoires in COVID-19. For the study at large: Both acute and convalescent COVID-19 samples were obtained from the United States, Italy and Spain. Nucleic acid was either cDNA or gDNA, and it came from T cells, B-cell-depleted T cells, or PBMCs.

Under the authors' procedure: Estimation of nucleated cell counts relied on the amplification of reference gene primers. TCRdb's copy holds only in-frame clones and misses some; the assay was immunoSEQ multiplex PCR. V, J and clone size were drawn from that table, and D and trimming were deduced from the DNA. This sample has roughly 120,000 clones, with about 88% found just once. Those enrolled in Seattle joined during active infection and were followed longitudinally afterward. The source is a man in his sixties with COVID-19, enrolled during active disease. The sample comprised peripheral blood.

CDR3 sequence: CASSSGQGGDEQYF. The DNA of the CDR3 is TGTGCCAGCAGCTCCGGACAGGGTGGAGACGAGCAGTACTTC. The V and J genes are TRBV7-3 and TRBJ2-7; 8 bases line up with TRBD1. Germline CDR1 is SGHTA and CDR2 is FQGTGA. CDR3 length: 14 amino acids. Trimming removed 4 bases from V and 5 bases from J; junction bases left unmatched: 7.